These 23 T cell receptor beta chains originate from one sample sequenced in a study of T cell responses to AZD1222 COVID-19 vaccine. Assay: immunoSEQ multiplex PCR; the TCRdb copy retains only in-frame clones and omits some. The table records roughly 120,000 clones, 86% of them present only once. Material: peripheral blood, obtained 28 days after the second AZD1222 dose. Receptor source: an adult who received the AZD1222 COVID-19 vaccine.

For the CDR3, the DNA is TGTGCCAGTAGGATACAGGGAATGGAGCCCCAGCATTTT. Amino acid sequence: CASRIQGMEPQHF. V gene TRBV19 combines with J gene TRBJ1-5, with D perhaps matching TRBD1 (6 bases). The ends were cut back, 6 bases at V and 8 bases at J, with 14 bases in the middle. This CDR3 comprises 13 residues. Per the germline V gene, CDR1 is LNHDA and CDR2 is SQIVND (reference sequence).

The V gene is TRBV7-6, the J gene TRBJ2-1; D is tentatively TRBD1 or TRBD2 (6 bases each). With 5 bases removed from V and 5 bases from J, the gap between germline ends came to 16 bases. The germline V gene has CDR1 SGHVS and CDR2 FNYEAQ. The CDR3 loop spans 15 amino acids. The CDR3 coding sequence is TGTGCCAGCAGCCGGGGGCAGATTATGGACAATGAGCAGTTCTTC. Translated: CASSRGQIMDNEQFF. The full variable domain, rest sourced from reference TRBV7-6 and TRBJ2-1, is GAGVSQSPRYKVTKRGQDVALRCDPISGHVSLYWYRQALGQGPEFLTYFNYEAQQDKSGLPNDRFSAERPEGSISTLTIQRTEQRDSAMYRCASSRGQIMDNEQFFGPGTRLTVL.

This rearrangement joins TRBV28 to TRBJ2-2; TRBD2 matches 9 bases. Germline CDR1 and CDR2: MDHEN and SYDVKM. The CDR3 consists of 15 residues. V trimming: 5 bases; J trimming: 2 bases; junction bases outside the gene matches: 3. The CDR3 loop is CASSRLAENTGELFF. DNA of the CDR3: TGTGCCAGCAGTCGACTAGCGGAAAACACCGGGGAGCTGTTTTTT.

The rearrangement links TRBV29-1 to TRBJ2-5, with D hard to call. Germline CDR1 reads SQVTM; CDR2 reads ANQGSEA. This CDR3 is 13 amino acids long. V lost 6 bases to trimming and J lost 2 bases, with 13 bases between them. DNA for the CDR3: TGCAGCGTGGATCTATCCTTACAAGAGACCCAGTACTTC. Encoded protein: CSVDLSLQETQYF.

This chain links TRBV18 with TRBJ1-2; 7 bases line up with TRBD1. V was clipped by 3 bases and J by 8 bases; unmatched bases: 9. Germline V lookup: CDR1 KGHSH, CDR2 LQKENI. This CDR3 has 14 amino acids. The CDR3 bases are TGTGCCAGCTCACCCCCGACAGGGACTCTGGGCTACACCTTC. Protein: CASSPPTGTLGYTF.

The gene calls are TRBV28 and TRBJ1-5; possibly TRBD1 for D (5 bases). With 6 bases removed from V and 0 bases from J, the gap between germline ends came to 15 bases. Germline V gene lookup returns CDR1 MDHEN and CDR2 SYDVKM. The CDR3 is made up of 16 amino acids. In nucleotides, the CDR3 is TGTGCCAGCAGGATAGATGGGGGAGGTAGCAATCAGCCCCAGCATTTT. It translates to CASRIDGGGSNQPQHF.

This rearrangement joins TRBV2 to TRBJ2-1; D is perhaps TRBD2 (5 bases). This CDR3 has 15 amino acids. Trimming took 5 bases from V and 0 from J, leaving 11 bases between them. Germline V gene data show CDR1 as SNHLY and CDR2 as FYNNEI. This CDR3 is CASSTGLSSYNEQFF. The CDR3 DNA is TGTGCCAGCAGTACTGGACTTTCCTCCTACAATGAGCAGTTCTTC.

This chain links TRBV27 with TRBJ2-7, with a possible D match to TRBD2 (5 bases). Germline V gene sequence: CDR1 MNHEY, CDR2 SMNVEV (reference sequence). CDR3 size: 15 residues. V lost 7 bases, J lost 7 bases, and 23 bases lay in between. The CDR3 DNA sequence: TGTGCCAGCAACCTTCCCCGACTGGGCCCGGGAGAGCAGTACTTC. Translated, it gives CASNLPRLGPGEQYF.

The chain employs TRBV27 and TRBJ2-5; 9 nucleotides align to TRBD2. Germline CDR1 reads MNHEY; CDR2 reads SMNVEV (reference sequence). J was trimmed by 5 bases and V by 6 bases; bases with no gene match: 16. CDR3 length equals 17 residues. The DNA for the CDR3 is TGTGCCAGCAGCCCAACCGAAGGACAGGCGGGGGGGGAGACCCAGTACTTC. It specifies CASSPTEGQAGGETQYF.

V usage is TRBV5-1 and J usage is TRBJ1-3, with D maybe TRBD1 (6 bases). The CDR3 length is 15 residues. Deletions cut 4 bases from V and 7 bases from J, with 18 bases between. Germline-derived CDR1 and CDR2 are SGHRS and YFSETQ. The CDR3 reads CASSREGIRGNTIYF. In nucleotides, the CDR3 is TGCGCCAGCAGCCGGGAGGGTATCAGGGGTAACACCATATATTTT. Combining the CDR3 with reference TRBV5-1 and TRBJ1-3 gives the whole variable domain KAGVTQTPRYLIKTRGQQVTLSCSPISGHRSVSWYQQTPGQGLQFLFEYFSETQRNKGNFPGRFSGRQFSNSRSEMNVSTLELGDSALYLCASSREGIRGNTIYFGEGSWLTVV.

The chain joins TRBV28 to TRBJ1-1, with D maybe TRBD1 (5 bases). Trimming stripped 5 bases from V and 1 base from J, with 11 bases between. This CDR3 contains 14 residues. CDR1 and CDR2 from the germline V gene are MDHEN and SYDVKM. For the CDR3, the DNA is TGTGCCAGCAGTCCGCCCGACAGGAACACTGAAGCTTTCTTT. This translates into CASSPPDRNTEAFF.

The chain carries TRBV25-1 and TRBJ2-3; D is unclear. Per the germline V gene, CDR1 is MGHDK and CDR2 is SYGVNS. The CDR3 runs to 12 residues. The ends were cut back, 4 bases at V and 2 bases at J, with 4 bases in the middle. CDR3 nucleotides: TGTGCCAGCAGTGGCTTCACAGATACGCAGTATTTT. Translation gives CASSGFTDTQYF.

This chain links TRBV15 with TRBJ2-7; TRBD1 matches 7 bases. With V trimmed by 4 bases and J by 6 bases, 6 bases remained unmatched. This CDR3 has 13 residues. Germline V lookup: CDR1 LNHNV, CDR2 YYDKDF (reference sequence). CDR3 in amino acids: CATSNTQGREQYF. The CDR3 nucleotides are TGTGCCACCAGCAACACACAGGGGCGCGAGCAGTACTTC. Looking up the rest from reference TRBV15 and TRBJ2-7 gives the full variable domain: DAMVIQNPRYQVTQFGKPVTLSCSQTLNHNVMYWYQQKSSQAPKLLFHYYDKDFNNEADTPDNFQSRRPNTSFCFLDIRSPGLGDTAMYLCATSNTQGREQYFGPGTRLTVT.

This chain connects TRBV4-3 to TRBJ2-1; 11 bases fit TRBD1. V lost 0 bases and J lost 6; bases outside the gene matches: 7. CDR3 size: 17 residues. CDR1 and CDR2 (germline): LGHNA, YSLEER. CDR3 loop: CASSQDWRTGGRNEQFF. DNA for the CDR3: TGCGCCAGCAGCCAAGATTGGCGGACAGGGGGCCGCAATGAGCAGTTCTTC.

This clone has only a few counts. The rearrangement uses TRBV7-2 and TRBJ1-5, with a weak D call TRBD1 (5 bases). Germline CDR1 reads SGHTA; CDR2 reads FQGNSA. This CDR3 contains 16 residues. Between the trimmed V and J ends, which lost 1 base and 2 bases, there was a span of 12 bases. The CDR3 spells CASSLGNRLGNQPQHF. The CDR3 DNA reads as TGTGCCAGCAGCTTAGGCAACAGGTTGGGCAATCAGCCCCAGCATTTT.

The chain has TRBV5-6 and TRBJ2-2; D gene ambiguous. CDR1 is SGHDT and CDR2 is YYEEEE in the germline V gene. The CDR3 sequence is 15 residues long. Between the trimmed V and J ends, which lost 1 base and 6 bases, there was a span of 13 bases. CDR3 bases: TGTGCCAGCAGCTTGATTGGCCCTCCGGCCGGGGAGCTGTTTTTT. This sequence encodes CASSLIGPPAGELFF.

The chain is built from TRBV19 and TRBJ1-5, with TRBD1 matching 8 bases. V was pared by 5 bases and J by 4 bases, with 4 bases of the junction left unmatched. The CDR3 sequence is 14 residues long. Germline V CDR1 and CDR2: LNHDA, SQIVND (reference sequence). The CDR3 loop is CASSATGGNQPQHF. The CDR3 DNA is TGTGCCAGTAGTGCCACAGGGGGGAATCAGCCCCAGCATTTT.

This chain connects TRBV3-1 (or the pseudogene TRBV3-2) to TRBJ2-7; TRBD1 agrees at 10 bases. This CDR3 is 14 amino acids long. Germline CDR1 reads LGHDT; CDR2 reads YNNKEL (reference sequence). V trimming: 6 bases; J trimming: 6 bases; junction bases outside the gene matches: 8. The CDR3 region has the DNA TGTGCCAGCAGTCTCCGGGACAGGGGACCCGAGCAGTACTTC. Its translation is CASSLRDRGPEQYF.

J is TRBJ1-6 and V is TRBV2; D is undetermined. CDR1 and CDR2 from the germline V gene are SNHLY and FYNNEI. The CDR3 extends over 14 amino acids. Between the trimmed V and J ends, which lost 2 bases and 12 bases, there was a span of 14 bases. The CDR3 here is CASSEMSPRGPLHF. The CDR3 DNA sequence: TGTGCCAGCAGTGAAATGTCACCCCGAGGACCCCTCCACTTT.

The chain joins TRBV20-1 to TRBJ2-7, with 11 bases lining up with TRBD1. The ends lost 3 bases at V and 3 bases at J; junction bases unmatched: 4. Germline-derived CDR1 and CDR2 are DFQATT and SNEGSKA (reference sequence). The CDR3 is 14 residues long. This CDR3 reads CSASSGTGGYEQYF. CDR3 nucleotides: TGCAGTGCTAGTTCAGGGACAGGGGGCTACGAGCAGTACTTC.

This sequence joins TRBV2 and TRBJ1-5; D perhaps matches TRBD1 (6 bases). Germline-derived CDR1 and CDR2 are SNHLY and FYNNEI. V dropped 6 bases and J dropped 1 base, with 10 bases sitting between them. The CDR3 contains 14 residues. In DNA, the CDR3 is TGTGCCAGCAGGTACAGGGTCAGCAATCAGCCCCAGCATTTT. Translated: CASRYRVSNQPQHF. Based on the CDR3 plus reference TRBV2 and TRBJ1-5, the full variable domain is EPEVTQTPSHQVTQMGQEVILRCVPISNHLYFYWYRQILGQKVEFLVSFYNNEISEKSEIFDDQFSVERPDGSNFTLKIRSTKLEDSAMYFCASRYRVSNQPQHFGDGTRLSIL.

The genes are TRBV19 and TRBJ1-3; perhaps TRBD1 as D (6 bases). CDR3 length: 12 amino acids. Germline CDR1 and CDR2: LNHDA and SQIVND (reference sequence). V was trimmed by 9 bases and J by 1 base, leaving 7 bases between them. CDR3 nucleotide sequence: TGTGCCAGGCAGGGGTCTGGAAACACCATATATTTT. Translating gives CARQGSGNTIYF.

The V gene is TRBV5-1, the J gene TRBJ2-7; TRBD2 might be the D (6 bases). Trimming cost V 2 bases and J 2 bases, with 11 bases left between them. Germline V gene sequence: CDR1 SGHRS, CDR2 YFSETQ. The CDR3 is 14 residues long. CDR3 coding DNA: TGCGCCAGCAGCTTAGGGACTGGACCCTACGAGCAGTACTTC. Its translation: CASSLGTGPYEQYF.